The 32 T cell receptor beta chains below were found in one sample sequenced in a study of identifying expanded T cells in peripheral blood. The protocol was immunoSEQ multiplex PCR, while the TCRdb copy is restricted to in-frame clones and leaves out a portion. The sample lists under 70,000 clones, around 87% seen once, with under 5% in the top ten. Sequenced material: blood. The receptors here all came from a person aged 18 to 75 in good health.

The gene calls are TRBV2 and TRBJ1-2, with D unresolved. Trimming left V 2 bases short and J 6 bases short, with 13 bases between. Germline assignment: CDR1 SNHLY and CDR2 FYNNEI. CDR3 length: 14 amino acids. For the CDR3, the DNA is TGTGCCAGCAGTGAAATTGGCCAGTTAGATGGCTACACCTTC. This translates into CASSEIGQLDGYTF.

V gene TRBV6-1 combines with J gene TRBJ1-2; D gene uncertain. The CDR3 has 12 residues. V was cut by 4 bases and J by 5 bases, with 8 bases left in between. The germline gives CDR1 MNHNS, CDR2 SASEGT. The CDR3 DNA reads TGTGCCAGCAGTGGCCTTCTTTATGGCTACACCTTC. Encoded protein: CASSGLLYGYTF.

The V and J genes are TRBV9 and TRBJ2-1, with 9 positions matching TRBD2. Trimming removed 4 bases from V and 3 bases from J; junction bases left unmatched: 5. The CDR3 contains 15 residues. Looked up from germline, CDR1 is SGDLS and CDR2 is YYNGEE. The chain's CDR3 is CASSSSGADYNEQFF. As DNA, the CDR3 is TGTGCCAGCAGCTCTAGCGGGGCTGACTACAATGAGCAGTTCTTC.

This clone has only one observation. The CDR3 here is CASRTGRNTGELFF. CDR3 nucleotides: TGTGCCAGCAGGACAGGCCGGAACACCGGGGAGCTGTTTTTT. The chain combines TRBV2 with TRBJ2-2; weak D call: TRBD1 (6 bases). The CDR3 is made up of 14 amino acids. The V gene lost 6 bases and the J gene lost 1 base, with 9 bases spanning the gap. Germline CDR1 SNHLY, CDR2 FYNNEI.

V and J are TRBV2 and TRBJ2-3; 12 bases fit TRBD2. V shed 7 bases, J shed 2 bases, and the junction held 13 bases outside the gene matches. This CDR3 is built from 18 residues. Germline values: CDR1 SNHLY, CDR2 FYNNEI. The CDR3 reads CASTPGLAGGWDTDTQYF. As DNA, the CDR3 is TGTGCCAGCACACCGGGACTAGCGGGTGGATGGGACACAGATACGCAGTATTTT.

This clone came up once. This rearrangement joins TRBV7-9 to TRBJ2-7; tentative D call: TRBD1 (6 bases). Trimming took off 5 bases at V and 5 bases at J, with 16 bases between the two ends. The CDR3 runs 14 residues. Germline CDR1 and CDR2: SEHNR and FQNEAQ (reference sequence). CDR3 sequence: CASSPPLRDNEQYF. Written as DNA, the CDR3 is TGTGCCAGCAGCCCCCCTCTCAGGGACAACGAGCAGTACTTC.

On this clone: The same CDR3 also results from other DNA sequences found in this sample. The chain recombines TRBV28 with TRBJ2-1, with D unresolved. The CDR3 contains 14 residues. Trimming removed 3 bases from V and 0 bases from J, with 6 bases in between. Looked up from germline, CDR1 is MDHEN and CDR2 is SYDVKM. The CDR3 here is CASSFPSSYNEQFF. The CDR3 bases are TGTGCCAGCAGTTTTCCCAGCTCCTACAATGAGCAGTTCTTC.

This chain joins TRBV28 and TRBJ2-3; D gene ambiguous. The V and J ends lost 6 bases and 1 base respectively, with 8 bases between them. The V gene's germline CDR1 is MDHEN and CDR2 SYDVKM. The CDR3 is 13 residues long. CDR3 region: CASRKTGTDTQYF. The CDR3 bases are TGTGCCAGCAGGAAAACAGGCACAGATACGCAGTATTTT.

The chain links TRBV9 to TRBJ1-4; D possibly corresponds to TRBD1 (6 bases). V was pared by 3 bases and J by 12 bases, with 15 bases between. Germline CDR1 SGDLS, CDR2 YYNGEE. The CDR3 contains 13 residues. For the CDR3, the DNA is TGTGCCAGCAGCGAACAGGGCAAAGGGGAACTGTTTTTT. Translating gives CASSEQGKGELFF.

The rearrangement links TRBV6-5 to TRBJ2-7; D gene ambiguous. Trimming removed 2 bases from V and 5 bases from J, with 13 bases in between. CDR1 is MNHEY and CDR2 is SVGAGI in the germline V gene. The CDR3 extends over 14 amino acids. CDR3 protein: CASSYTPGPNEQYF. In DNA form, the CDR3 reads TGTGCCAGCAGTTACACCCCGGGTCCGAACGAGCAGTACTTC.

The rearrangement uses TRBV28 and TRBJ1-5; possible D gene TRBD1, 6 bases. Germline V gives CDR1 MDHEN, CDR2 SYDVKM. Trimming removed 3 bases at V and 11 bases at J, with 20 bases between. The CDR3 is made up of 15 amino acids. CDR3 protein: CASSFGGASRGAQHF. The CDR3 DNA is TGTGCCAGCAGTTTTGGGGGGGCAAGCAGAGGGGCCCAGCATTTT.

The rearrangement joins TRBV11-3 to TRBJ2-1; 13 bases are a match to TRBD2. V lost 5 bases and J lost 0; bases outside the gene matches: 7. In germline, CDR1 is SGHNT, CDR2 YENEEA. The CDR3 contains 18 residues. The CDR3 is CASSAWTSGSPSYNEQFF. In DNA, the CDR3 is TGTGCCAGCAGCGCCTGGACTAGCGGGAGCCCCTCCTACAATGAGCAGTTCTTC.

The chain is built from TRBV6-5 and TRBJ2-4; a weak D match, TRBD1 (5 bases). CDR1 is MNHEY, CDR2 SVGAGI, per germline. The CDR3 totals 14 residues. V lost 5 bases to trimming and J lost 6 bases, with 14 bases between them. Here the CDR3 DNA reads TGTGCCAGCAGTAGAGGACAAGAAGTAAACATTCAGTACTTC. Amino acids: CASSRGQEVNIQYF.

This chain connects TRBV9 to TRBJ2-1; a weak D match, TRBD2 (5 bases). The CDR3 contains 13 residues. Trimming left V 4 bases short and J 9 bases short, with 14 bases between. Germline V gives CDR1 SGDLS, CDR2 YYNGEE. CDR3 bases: TGTGCCAGCAGCCGTAGCGCCGGCCGTGAGCAGTTCTTC. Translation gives CASSRSAGREQFF.

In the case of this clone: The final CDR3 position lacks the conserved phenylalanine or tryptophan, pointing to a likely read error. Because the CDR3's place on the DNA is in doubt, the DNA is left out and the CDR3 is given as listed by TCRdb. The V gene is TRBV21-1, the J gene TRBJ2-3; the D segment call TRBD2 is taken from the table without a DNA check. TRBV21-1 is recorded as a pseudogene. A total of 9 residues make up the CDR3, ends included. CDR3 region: CASSKPTGV.

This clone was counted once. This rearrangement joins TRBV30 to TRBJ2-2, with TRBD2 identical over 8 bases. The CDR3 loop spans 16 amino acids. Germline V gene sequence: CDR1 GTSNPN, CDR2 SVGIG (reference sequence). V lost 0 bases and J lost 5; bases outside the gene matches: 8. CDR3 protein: CAWSVTGGQWTGELFF. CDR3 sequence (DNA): TGTGCCTGGAGTGTAACGGGGGGGCAGTGGACCGGGGAGCTGTTTTTT.

The CDR3, as DNA: TGCGCCAGCAGCTTGGAAGGGTTGGACGAGCAGTACTTC. It specifies CASSLEGLDEQYF. J is TRBJ2-7 and V is TRBV5-1, with no clear D. V dropped 0 bases and J dropped 5 bases, with 9 bases sitting between them. This CDR3 has 13 residues. Looked up from germline, CDR1 is SGHRS and CDR2 is YFSETQ.

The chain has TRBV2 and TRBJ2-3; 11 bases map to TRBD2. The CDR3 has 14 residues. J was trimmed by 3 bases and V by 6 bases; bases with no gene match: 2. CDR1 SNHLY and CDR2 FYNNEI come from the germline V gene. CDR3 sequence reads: CASSRLAGTDTQYF. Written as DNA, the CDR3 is TGTGCCAGCAGCCGACTAGCGGGGACAGATACGCAGTATTTT.

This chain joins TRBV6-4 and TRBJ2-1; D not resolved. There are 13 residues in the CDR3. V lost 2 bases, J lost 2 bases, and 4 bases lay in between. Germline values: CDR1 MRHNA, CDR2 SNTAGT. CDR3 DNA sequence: TGTGCCAGCAGTGACGGGACCTACAATGAGCAGTTCTTC. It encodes CASSDGTYNEQFF.

This CDR3 reads CASSVGSGIDEQFF. CDR3 sequence (DNA): TGTGCCAGCAGCGTGGGTAGCGGGATAGATGAGCAGTTCTTC. The chain employs TRBV9 and TRBJ2-1; 8 positions agree with TRBD2. Germline assignment: CDR1 SGDLS and CDR2 YYNGEE. The CDR3 extends over 14 amino acids. V trimming: 2 bases; J trimming: 8 bases; junction bases outside the gene matches: 6.

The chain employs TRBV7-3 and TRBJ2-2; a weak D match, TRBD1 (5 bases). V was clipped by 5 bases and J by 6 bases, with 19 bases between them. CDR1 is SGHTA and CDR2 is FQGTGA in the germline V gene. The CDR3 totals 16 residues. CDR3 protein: CASSQETRAGAGELFF. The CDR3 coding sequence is TGTGCCAGCAGCCAGGAGACCAGGGCTGGAGCCGGGGAGCTGTTTTTT.

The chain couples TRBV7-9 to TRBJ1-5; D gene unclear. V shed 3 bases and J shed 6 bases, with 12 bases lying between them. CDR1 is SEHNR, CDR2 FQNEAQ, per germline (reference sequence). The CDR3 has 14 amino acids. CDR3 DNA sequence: TGTGCCAGCAGCTTTAAAGGGAACAGTCAGCCCCAGCATTTT. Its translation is CASSFKGNSQPQHF. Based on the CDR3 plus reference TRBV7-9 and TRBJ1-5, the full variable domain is DTGVSQNPRHKITKRGQNVTFRCDPISEHNRLYWYRQTLGQGPEFLTYFQNEAQLEKSRLLSDRFSAERPKGSFSTLEIQRTEQGDSAMYLCASSFKGNSQPQHFGDGTRLSIL.

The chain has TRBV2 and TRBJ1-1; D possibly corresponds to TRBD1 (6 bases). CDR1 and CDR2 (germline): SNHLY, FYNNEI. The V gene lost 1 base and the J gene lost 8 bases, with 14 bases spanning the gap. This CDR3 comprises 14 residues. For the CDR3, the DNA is TGTGCCAGCAGTGAAGGACAGGCGAACGAGGAAGCTTTCTTT. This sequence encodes CASSEGQANEEAFF.

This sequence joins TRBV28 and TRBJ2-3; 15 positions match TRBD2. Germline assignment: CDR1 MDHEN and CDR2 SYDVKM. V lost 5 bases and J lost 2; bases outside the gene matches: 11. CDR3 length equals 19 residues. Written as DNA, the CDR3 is TGTGCCAGCAGTCTGGGACTAGCGGGAGGAGGAATCCACACAGATACGCAGTATTTT. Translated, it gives CASSLGLAGGGIHTDTQYF.

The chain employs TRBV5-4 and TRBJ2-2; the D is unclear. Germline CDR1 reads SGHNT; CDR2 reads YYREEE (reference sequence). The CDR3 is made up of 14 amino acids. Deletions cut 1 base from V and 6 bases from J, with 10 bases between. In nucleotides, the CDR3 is TGTGCCAGCAGCTTGTTAAAGAGCCCCGGGGAGCTGTTTTTT. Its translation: CASSLLKSPGELFF.

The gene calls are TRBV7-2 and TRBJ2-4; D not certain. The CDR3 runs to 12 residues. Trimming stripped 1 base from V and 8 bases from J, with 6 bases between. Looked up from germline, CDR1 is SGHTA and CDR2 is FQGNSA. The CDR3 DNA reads TGTGCCAGCAGCTTAGACTCGGACATTCAGTACTTC. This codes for CASSLDSDIQYF.

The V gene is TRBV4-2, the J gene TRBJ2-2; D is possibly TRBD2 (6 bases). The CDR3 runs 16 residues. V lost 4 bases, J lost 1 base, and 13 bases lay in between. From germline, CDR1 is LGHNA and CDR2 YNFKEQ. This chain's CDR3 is CASSPPGDQNTGELFF. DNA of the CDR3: TGTGCCAGCAGCCCCCCGGGGGATCAGAACACCGGGGAGCTGTTTTTT.

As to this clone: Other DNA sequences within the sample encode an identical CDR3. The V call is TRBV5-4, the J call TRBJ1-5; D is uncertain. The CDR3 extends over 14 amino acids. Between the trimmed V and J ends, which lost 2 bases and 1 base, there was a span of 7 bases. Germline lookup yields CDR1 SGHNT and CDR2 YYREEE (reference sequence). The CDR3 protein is CASSLGGSNQPQHF. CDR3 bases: TGTGCCAGCAGCTTAGGAGGGAGCAATCAGCCCCAGCATTTT.

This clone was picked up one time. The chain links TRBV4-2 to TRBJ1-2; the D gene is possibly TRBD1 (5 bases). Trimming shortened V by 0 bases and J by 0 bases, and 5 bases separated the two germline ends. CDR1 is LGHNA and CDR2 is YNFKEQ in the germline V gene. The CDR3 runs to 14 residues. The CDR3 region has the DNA TGTGCCAGCAGCCAAGACAGGGCTAACTATGGCTACACCTTC. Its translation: CASSQDRANYGYTF.

CDR3 sequence: CAISDYHRETQYF. CDR3 sequence (DNA): TGTGCCATCAGTGACTACCACCGAGAGACCCAGTACTTC. The J gene is TRBJ2-5, the V gene TRBV10-3; no definite D call. Looked up from germline, CDR1 is ENHRY and CDR2 is SYGVKD. The CDR3 covers 13 residues. Trimming cost V 3 bases and J 4 bases, with 9 bases left between them.

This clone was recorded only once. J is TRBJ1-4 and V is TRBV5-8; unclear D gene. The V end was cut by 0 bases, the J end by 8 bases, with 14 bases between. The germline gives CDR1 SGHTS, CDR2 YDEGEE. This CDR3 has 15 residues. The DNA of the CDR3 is TGTGCCAGCAGCTTGGAAGGCAGCTTTGGAGAAAAACTGTTTTTT. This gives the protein CASSLEGSFGEKLFF.

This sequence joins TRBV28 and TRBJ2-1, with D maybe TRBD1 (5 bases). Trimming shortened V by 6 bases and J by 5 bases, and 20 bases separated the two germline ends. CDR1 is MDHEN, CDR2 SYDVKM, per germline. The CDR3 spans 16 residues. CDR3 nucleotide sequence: TGTGCCAGCAGCATATTCAAGACAGTTTCCGACAATGAGCAGTTCTTC. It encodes CASSIFKTVSDNEQFF.